What follows are 18 T cell receptor beta chains derived from one specimen sequenced in a study of patients and donors after allogeneic stem cell transplantation. TCRdb re-analysed the RT-PCR reads in MiXCR, keeping a single row per CDR3 protein. The sample shows some 160,000 distinct CDR3 sequences, about 24% of them seen only once. The sequencing input was blood, either unsorted or a sorted T cell fraction (not recorded which). These receptors were collected from a human donor who was either an allogeneic HSCT recipient or a stem cell or donor lymphocyte infusion donor (not recorded which). It is not recorded whose cells these are; they may come from a transplant donor.

The rearrangement joins TRBV6-1 to TRBJ2-1; 7 nucleotides agree with TRBD1. The trim removed 6 bases at V and 0 bases at J, leaving 8 bases unmatched. This CDR3 is 16 amino acids long. Per the germline V gene, CDR1 is MNHNS and CDR2 is SASEGT. Written as DNA, the CDR3 is TGTGCCAGCAGCAACACAGGGGAGATCTCCTACAATGAGCAGTTCTTC. It specifies CASSNTGEISYNEQFF.

The V call is TRBV6-6, the J call TRBJ2-1; 9 positions agree with TRBD1. J gave up 5 bases and V 2 bases, and 7 bases lay outside the gene matches. The length of the CDR3 is 16 residues. The germline CDR1 and CDR2 sequences are MNHNY and SVGAGI (reference sequence). For the CDR3, the DNA is TGTGCCAGCAGTTACGGGGGGGACAGGGACCACAATGAGCAGTTCTTC. Protein product: CASSYGGDRDHNEQFF.

The chain recombines TRBV7-9 with TRBJ1-1; D is unclear. Germline V gives CDR1 SEHNR, CDR2 FQNEAQ (reference sequence). There are 13 residues in the CDR3. V lost 1 base and J lost 7, with 10 bases in between. This chain's CDR3 is CASSLVAGFEAFF. The CDR3 bases are TGTGCCAGCAGCTTAGTGGCAGGATTTGAAGCTTTCTTT.

The chain employs TRBV24-1 and TRBJ2-2, with 9 bases matching TRBD2. Germline CDR1 and CDR2: KGHDR and SFDVKD. Trimming took 4 bases from V and 6 from J; bases not matched to a gene: 8. This CDR3 comprises 16 residues. The CDR3 DNA reads as TGTGCCACCAGTGACACCACTGCGGGGGGGTCCGGGGAGCTGTTTTTT. Its protein is CATSDTTAGGSGELFF.

V gene TRBV7-9 combines with J gene TRBJ1-4, with 7 positions matching TRBD1. Germline CDR1 reads SEHNR; CDR2 reads FQNEAQ (reference sequence). The CDR3 has 15 residues. V shed 3 bases and J 5 bases; nucleotides not matched to a gene: 6. The CDR3 nucleotides read TGTGCCAGCAGCTTCCCCAGGGGGGGAAATGAAAAACTGTTTTTT. Translating gives CASSFPRGGNEKLFF.

This sequence joins TRBV28 and TRBJ1-2; D not resolved. Between the trimmed V and J ends, which lost 4 bases and 7 bases, there was a span of 22 bases. The CDR3 totals 16 residues. Germline V gives CDR1 MDHEN, CDR2 SYDVKM. The chain's CDR3 is CASSSHSPTFLAGYTF. Written as DNA, the CDR3 is TGTGCCAGCAGTTCCCACTCCCCCACTTTCCTCGCTGGCTACACCTTC.

This clonotype appeared a few times. V is TRBV5-1 and J is TRBJ2-7, with 12 bases that match TRBD2. The length of the CDR3 is 16 residues. Looked up from germline, CDR1 is SGHRS and CDR2 is YFSETQ. V trimming: 4 bases; J trimming: 6 bases; junction bases outside the gene matches: 11. The CDR3 loop reads CASSLGLAGSPGEQYF. CDR3 DNA sequence: TGCGCCAGCAGCCTCGGACTAGCGGGATCCCCGGGCGAGCAGTACTTC.

This clonotype was recorded at least ten times. The chain recombines TRBV20-1 with TRBJ1-1; D ambiguous. CDR1 DFQATT and CDR2 SNEGSKA come from the germline V gene (reference sequence). V lost 0 bases, J lost 7 bases, and 9 bases lay in between. The CDR3 extends over 12 amino acids. CDR3 sequence reads: CSARESILEAFF. The CDR3 DNA follows: TGCAGTGCTAGAGAATCGATCCTTGAAGCTTTCTTT.

For this clonotype: At one of its ends the junction is not consistent with the germline gene, which may arise from a read error. The V gene is TRBV12-3 or TRBV12-4, the J gene TRBJ1-3; a possible D gene is TRBD1 (5 bases). The CDR3 contains 15 residues. The CDR3 spells CASTPAAGPGKTIYF. CDR3 coding DNA: TGTGCCAGCACCCCAGCCGCGGGGCCTGGAAAAACCATATATTTT.

This clonotype was detected many times. This chain links TRBV4-2 with TRBJ1-5; perhaps TRBD1 as D (6 bases). Germline V lookup: CDR1 LGHNA, CDR2 YNFKEQ. This CDR3 region has 17 residues. Trimming pared 5 bases from V and 4 bases from J, leaving 21 bases between. CDR3 region: CASSSRGGRIPNQPQHF. In nucleotides, the CDR3 is TGTGCCAGCAGCTCCCGCGGGGGCCGCATTCCTAATCAGCCCCAGCATTTT.

This chain connects TRBV10-2 to TRBJ2-5, with 7 bases lining up with TRBD2. The CDR3 covers 14 residues. Germline CDR1 reads WSHSY; CDR2 reads SAAADI. V gave up 6 bases and J gave up 4 bases; unmatched junction bases: 8. Written as DNA, the CDR3 is TGCGCCAGCAGAGCGGGACGGATCCCAGAGACCCAGTACTTC. Its protein product is CASRAGRIPETQYF.

This chain connects TRBV15 to TRBJ2-3; either TRBD1 or TRBD2 may supply D (6 bases each). The ends were cut back, 7 bases at V and 3 bases at J, with 14 bases in the middle. Germline CDR1 and CDR2: LNHNV and YYDKDF (reference sequence). CDR3 size: 14 residues. CDR3 amino acids: CATTARGQTDTQYF. In nucleotides, the CDR3 is TGTGCCACCACAGCCCGGGGGCAGACAGATACGCAGTATTTT.

This clonotype was counted at least ten times. This sequence joins TRBV12-3 or TRBV12-4 and TRBJ1-1, with D possibly TRBD1 on 5 matching bases. V dropped 3 bases and J dropped 0 bases, with 8 bases sitting between them. This CDR3 is built from 14 residues. CDR3: CASSFPGVNTEAFF. CDR3 nucleotides: TGTGCCAGCAGTTTCCCGGGGGTGAACACTGAAGCTTTCTTT.

In its sample, this clonotype was seen a few times. This rearrangement joins TRBV27 to TRBJ2-2, with 11 bases lining up with TRBD2. CDR1 is MNHEY, CDR2 SMNVEV, per germline (reference sequence). With 6 bases clipped from V and 5 bases from J, the junction kept 8 bases outside the gene matches. The CDR3 is 16 amino acids. The CDR3 region has the DNA TGTGCCAGCAGAACCGGGACTAGCGGCATAACCGGGGAGCTGTTTTTT. This sequence encodes CASRTGTSGITGELFF.

This clonotype was counted a few times. This sequence joins TRBV5-1 and TRBJ2-1; 8 bases map to TRBD2. Germline CDR1 and CDR2: SGHRS and YFSETQ. The ends lost 4 bases at V and 6 bases at J; junction bases unmatched: 9. The CDR3 is 15 residues long. The CDR3: CASSGRGAPSNEQFF. The CDR3 DNA reads as TGCGCCAGCAGCGGGCGGGGGGCTCCGAGCAATGAGCAGTTCTTC. The full variable domain, with the rest looked up from reference TRBV5-1 and TRBJ2-1, is KAGVTQTPRYLIKTRGQQVTLSCSPISGHRSVSWYQQTPGQGLQFLFEYFSETQRNKGNFPGRFSGRQFSNSRSEMNVSTLELGDSALYLCASSGRGAPSNEQFFGPGTRLTVL.

This clonotype was counted a few times. V gene TRBV4-1 combines with J gene TRBJ2-7; D is unresolved. Germline lookup yields CDR1 MGHRA and CDR2 YSYEKL. The CDR3 sequence is 18 residues long. The germline V and J ends were trimmed by 0 bases and 1 base, with 19 bases remaining between them. The DNA of the CDR3 is TGCGCCAGCAGCCAAGAATGGGTGGGTCTGGTTGATTCCTACGAGCAGTACTTC. The encoded protein is CASSQEWVGLVDSYEQYF.

The chain recombines TRBV4-3 with TRBJ2-5, with D tentatively TRBD1 (6 bases). This CDR3 comprises 14 residues. V was clipped by 3 bases and J by 1 base, with 9 bases between them. In germline, CDR1 is LGHNA, CDR2 YSLEER. CDR3 DNA: TGCGCCAGCAGCCACGGACAGTTCCAAGAGACCCAGTACTTC. The encoded protein is CASSHGQFQETQYF.

This clonotype was picked up a small number of times. The rearrangement joins TRBV20-1 to TRBJ1-5, with TRBD1 identical over 8 bases. The trim removed 3 bases at V and 6 bases at J, leaving 13 bases unmatched. CDR1 is DFQATT, CDR2 SNEGSKA, per germline (reference sequence). The CDR3 runs 16 residues. This CDR3 reads CSASATGQGLVQPQHF. The CDR3 DNA sequence: TGCAGTGCTAGCGCAACCGGACAGGGTTTGGTTCAGCCCCAGCATTTT.